This TCR beta chain is from a study of control samples from healthy donors and cancer patients. Data came from immunoSEQ multiplex PCR; TCRdb stores just in-frame clones and leaves some out. This sample has 150,000 to 200,000 clones, with roughly 91% found just once. Sequences were obtained from blood. This clonotype was sampled from a woman in her twenties or thirties in good health.

The CDR3 DNA sequence: TGTGCCACCAGCAAAGGACAGGGAGCAGATACGCAGTATTTT. Amino acids: CATSKGQGADTQYF. The chain carries TRBV15 and TRBJ2-3, with 8 bases fitting TRBD1. J was trimmed by 4 bases and V by 4 bases; bases with no gene match: 4. This CDR3 has 14 residues. Per the germline V gene, CDR1 is LNHNV and CDR2 is YYDKDF (reference sequence). The whole variable domain, remainder taken from reference TRBV15 and TRBJ2-3, is DAMVIQNPRYQVTQFGKPVTLSCSQTLNHNVMYWYQQKSSQAPKLLFHYYDKDFNNEADTPDNFQSRRPNTSFCFLDIRSPGLGDTAMYLCATSKGQGADTQYFGPGTRLTVL.